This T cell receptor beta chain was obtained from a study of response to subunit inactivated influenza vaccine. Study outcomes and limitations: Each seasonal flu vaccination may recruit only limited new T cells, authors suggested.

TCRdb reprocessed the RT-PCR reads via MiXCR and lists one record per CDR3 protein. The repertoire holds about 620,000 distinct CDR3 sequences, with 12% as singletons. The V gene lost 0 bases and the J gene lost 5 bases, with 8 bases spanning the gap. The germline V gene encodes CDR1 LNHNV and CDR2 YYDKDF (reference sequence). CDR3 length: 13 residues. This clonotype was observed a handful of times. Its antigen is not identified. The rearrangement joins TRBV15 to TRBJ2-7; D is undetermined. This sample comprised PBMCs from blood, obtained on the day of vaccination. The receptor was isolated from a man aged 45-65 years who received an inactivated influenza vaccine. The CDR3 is CATSRDSDDEQYF. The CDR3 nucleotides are TGTGCCACCAGCAGAGATTCCGACGACGAGCAGTACTTC.